This T cell receptor (beta chain) is from a study of cytomegalovirus exposure and HLA in healthy donors. V was trimmed by 6 bases and J by 0 bases, leaving 11 bases between them. This CDR3 is 14 amino acids long. CDR1 MNHEY and CDR2 SMNVEV come from the germline V gene (reference sequence). A remark on this clone: As yet, its antigen is unknown.

The study, taken as a whole, reports: Some TCR beta chains (164 of them) were listed as cytomegalovirus-associated.

The data were produced by immunoSEQ multiplex PCR, yet TCRdb's version contains in-frame clones alone and is incomplete. The sample shows about 150,000 clones, around 84% of them seen only once. This chain links TRBV27 with TRBJ1-1, with D perhaps TRBD1 (6 bases). The receptor's source is a human donor in good health. Sequences were obtained from PBMCs. The CDR3 spells CASRFTGLNTEAFF. CDR3 in DNA: TGTGCCAGCAGGTTTACAGGGCTGAACACTGAAGCTTTCTTT.